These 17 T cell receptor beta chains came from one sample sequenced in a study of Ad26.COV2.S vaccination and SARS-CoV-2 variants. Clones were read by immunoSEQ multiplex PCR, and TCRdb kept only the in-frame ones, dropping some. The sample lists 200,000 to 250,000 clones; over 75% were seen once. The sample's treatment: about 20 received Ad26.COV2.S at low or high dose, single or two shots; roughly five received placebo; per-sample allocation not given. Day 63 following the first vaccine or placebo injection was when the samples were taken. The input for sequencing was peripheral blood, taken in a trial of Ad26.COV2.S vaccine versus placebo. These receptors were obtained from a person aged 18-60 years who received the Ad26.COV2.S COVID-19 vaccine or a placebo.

The CDR3 loop reads CASSKGLGAYEQYF. In nucleotides, the CDR3 is TGTGCCAGCAGCAAGGGACTCGGCGCCTACGAGCAGTACTTC. V is TRBV7-2 and J is TRBJ2-7; maybe TRBD2 (6 bases). The CDR3 has 14 amino acids. In germline, CDR1 is SGHTA, CDR2 FQGNSA. Trimming removed 5 bases at V and 2 bases at J, with 13 bases between.

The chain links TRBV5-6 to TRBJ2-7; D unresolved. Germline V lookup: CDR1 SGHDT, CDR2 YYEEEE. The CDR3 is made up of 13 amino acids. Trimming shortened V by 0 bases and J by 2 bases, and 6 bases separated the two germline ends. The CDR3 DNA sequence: TGTGCCAGCAGCTTGGCTGCGGCCTACGAGCAGTACTTC. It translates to CASSLAAAYEQYF.

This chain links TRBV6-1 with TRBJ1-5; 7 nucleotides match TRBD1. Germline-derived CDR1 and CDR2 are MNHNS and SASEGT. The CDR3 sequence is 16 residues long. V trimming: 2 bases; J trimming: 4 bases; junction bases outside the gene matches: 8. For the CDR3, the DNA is TGTGCCAGCAGTGAAATGGTGGGACAGACTAATCAGCCCCAGCATTTT. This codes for CASSEMVGQTNQPQHF.

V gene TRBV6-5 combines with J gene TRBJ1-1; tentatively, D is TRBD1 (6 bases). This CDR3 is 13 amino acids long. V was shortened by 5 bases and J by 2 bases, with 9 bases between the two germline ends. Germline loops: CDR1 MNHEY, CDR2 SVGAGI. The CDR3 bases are TGTGCCAGCAGTCAACAGGGAAACACTGAAGCTTTCTTT. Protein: CASSQQGNTEAFF.

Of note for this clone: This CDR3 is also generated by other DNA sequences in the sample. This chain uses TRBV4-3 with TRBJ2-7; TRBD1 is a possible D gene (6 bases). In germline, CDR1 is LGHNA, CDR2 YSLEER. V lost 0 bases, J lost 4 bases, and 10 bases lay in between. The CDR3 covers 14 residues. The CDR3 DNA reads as TGCGCCAGCAGCCAAGACAGGGGTGTGTACGAGCAGTACTTC. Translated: CASSQDRGVYEQYF.

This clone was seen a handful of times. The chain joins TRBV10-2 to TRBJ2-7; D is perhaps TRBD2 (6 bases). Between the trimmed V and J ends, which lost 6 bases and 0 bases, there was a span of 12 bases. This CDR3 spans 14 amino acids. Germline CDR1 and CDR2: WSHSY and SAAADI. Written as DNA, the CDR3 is TGCGCCAGCAGGGACTACTCGAGCTCCTACGAGCAGTACTTC. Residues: CASRDYSSSYEQYF.

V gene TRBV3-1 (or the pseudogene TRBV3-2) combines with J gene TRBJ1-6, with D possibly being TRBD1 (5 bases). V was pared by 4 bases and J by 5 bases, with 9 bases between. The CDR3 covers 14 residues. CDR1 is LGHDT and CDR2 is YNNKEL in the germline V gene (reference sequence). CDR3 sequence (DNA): TGTGCCAGCAGCCCAGGGCCGGATAATTCACCCCTCCACTTT. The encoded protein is CASSPGPDNSPLHF.

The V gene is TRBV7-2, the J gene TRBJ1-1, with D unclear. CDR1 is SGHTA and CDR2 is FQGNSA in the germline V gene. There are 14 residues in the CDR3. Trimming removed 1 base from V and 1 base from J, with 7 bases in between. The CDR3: CASSLGPRNTEAFF. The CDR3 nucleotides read TGTGCCAGCAGCTTAGGGCCCAGGAACACTGAAGCTTTCTTT.

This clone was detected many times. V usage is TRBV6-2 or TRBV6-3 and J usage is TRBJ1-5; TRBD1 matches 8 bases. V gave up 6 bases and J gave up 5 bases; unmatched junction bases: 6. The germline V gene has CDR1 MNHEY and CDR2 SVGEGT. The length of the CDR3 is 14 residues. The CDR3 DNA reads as TGTGCCAGCAGCCAGACAGGGGTTCATCAGCCCCAGCATTTT. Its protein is CASSQTGVHQPQHF.

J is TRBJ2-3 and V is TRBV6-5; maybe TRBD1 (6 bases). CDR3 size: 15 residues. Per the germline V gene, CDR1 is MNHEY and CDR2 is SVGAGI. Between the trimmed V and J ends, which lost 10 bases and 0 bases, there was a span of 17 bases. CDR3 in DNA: TGTGCCACCTCCTCGGGACAACCGAGCACAGATACGCAGTATTTT. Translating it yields CATSSGQPSTDTQYF.

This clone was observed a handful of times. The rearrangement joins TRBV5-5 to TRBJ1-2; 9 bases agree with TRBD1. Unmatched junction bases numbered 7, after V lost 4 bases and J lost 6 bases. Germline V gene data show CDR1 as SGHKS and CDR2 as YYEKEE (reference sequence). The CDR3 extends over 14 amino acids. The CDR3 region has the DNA TGTGCCAGCAGCACCGGGACAGGGCCCAATGGCTACACCTTC. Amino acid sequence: CASSTGTGPNGYTF.

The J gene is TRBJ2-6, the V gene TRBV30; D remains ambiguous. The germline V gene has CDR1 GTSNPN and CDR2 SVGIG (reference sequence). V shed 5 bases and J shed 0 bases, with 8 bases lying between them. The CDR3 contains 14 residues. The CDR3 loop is CAWYENSGANVLTF. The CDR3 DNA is TGTGCCTGGTATGAAAACTCTGGGGCCAACGTCCTGACTTTC.

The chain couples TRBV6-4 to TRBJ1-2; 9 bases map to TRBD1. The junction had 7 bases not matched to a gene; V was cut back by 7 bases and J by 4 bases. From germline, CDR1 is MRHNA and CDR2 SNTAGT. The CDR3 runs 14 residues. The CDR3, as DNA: TGTGCCAGCAAACCGGGGACAGGGCTCTATGGCTACACCTTC. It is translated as CASKPGTGLYGYTF.

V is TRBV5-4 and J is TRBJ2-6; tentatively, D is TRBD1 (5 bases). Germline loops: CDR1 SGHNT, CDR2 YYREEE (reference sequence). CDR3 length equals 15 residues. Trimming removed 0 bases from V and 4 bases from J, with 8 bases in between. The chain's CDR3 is CASSLVGPGANVLTF. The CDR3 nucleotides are TGTGCCAGCAGCTTGGTGGGGCCCGGGGCCAACGTCCTGACTTTC.

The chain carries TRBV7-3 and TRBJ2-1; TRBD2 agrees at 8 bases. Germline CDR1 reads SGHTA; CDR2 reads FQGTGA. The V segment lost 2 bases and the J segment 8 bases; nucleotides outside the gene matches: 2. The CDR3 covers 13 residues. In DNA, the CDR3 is TGTGCCAGCAGCTTACGGCGGGGGGATGAGCAGTTCTTC. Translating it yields CASSLRRGDEQFF.

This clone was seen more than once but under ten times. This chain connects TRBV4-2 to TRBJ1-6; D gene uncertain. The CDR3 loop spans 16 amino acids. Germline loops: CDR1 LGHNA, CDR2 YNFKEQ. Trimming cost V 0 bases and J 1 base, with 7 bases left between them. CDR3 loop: CASSQDAGSYNSPLHF. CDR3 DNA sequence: TGTGCCAGCAGCCAAGATGCGGGGTCCTATAATTCACCCCTCCACTTT.

The chain's CDR3 is CASAQASGANVLTF. The CDR3 region has the DNA TGCGCCAGCGCCCAGGCCTCTGGGGCCAACGTCCTGACTTTC. J is TRBJ2-6 and V is TRBV5-1; no definite D call. The CDR3 length is 14 residues. In germline, CDR1 is SGHRS, CDR2 YFSETQ. Trimming shortened V by 7 bases and J by 0 bases, and 8 bases separated the two germline ends.